One T cell receptor beta chain is described in this entry. What it binds is unknown. The record originates from a study of OX40 agonist ivuxolimab in advanced cancers. Study-wide results and caveats: Among T cells, CD8+ cells averaged more expanded clones than CD4+ cells.

Method: immunoSEQ multiplex PCR; TCRdb's copy keeps in-frame clones and lacks some. The sample yields approximately 80,000 clones, around 91% seen once. The CDR3 covers 17 residues. The germline CDR1 and CDR2 sequences are SGHRS and YFSETQ. V gave up 0 bases and J gave up 1 base; unmatched junction bases: 4. V usage is TRBV5-1 and J usage is TRBJ2-5; 12 bases match TRBD2. The sequence was obtained from an adult with an advanced solid tumor such as melanoma, head and neck, liver or kidney cancer. The specimen was CD4+ or CD8+ T cells sorted from blood, collected in a trial of the OX40 agonist ivuxolimab. This CDR3 reads CASSLVVLAGGQETQYF. The CDR3, as DNA: TGCGCCAGCAGCTTGGTGGTACTAGCGGGGGGCCAAGAGACCCAGTACTTC.